This is a list of T cell receptor beta chains from one sample in a study of long-term antiretroviral therapy in people with HIV. Clones were read by immunoSEQ multiplex PCR, and TCRdb kept only the in-frame ones, dropping some. The profile shows roughly 30,000 clones, approximately 80% of them singletons. This specimen consisted of unsorted PBMCs, obtained 2.7 to 2.9 years after starting antiretroviral therapy. Every receptor here comes from a man younger than 40 with HIV. CDR3s include the opening cysteine and the closing phenylalanine or tryptophan. A D gene is named only where the DNA matches it firmly. Not every row has a clone size; where given, it reads once, few, many or a size class.

>NA|TRBV2|TRBD2|TRBJ2-7|16
CASSESRAGGPWEQYF
TGTGCCAGCAGTGAATCGAGAGCGGGAGGCCCGTGGGAGCAGTACTTC
>NA|TRBV4-3|TRBD2|TRBJ2-1|17
CASSQGGTSGSMDEQFF
TGCGCCAGCAGCCAAGGCGGAACTAGCGGGAGTATGGATGAGCAGTTCTTC
>NA|TRBV11-3|TRBD2|TRBJ2-1|16
CASSLGLVAGGGEQFF
TGTGCCAGCAGCCTCGGGCTAGTAGCGGGAGGAGGTGAGCAGTTCTTC
>NA|TRBV6-5|NA|TRBJ1-2|15
CASSYSSGAVYGYTF
TGTGCCAGCAGTTACTCGTCAGGGGCGGTCTATGGCTACACCTTC
>NA|TRBV19|TRBD1|TRBJ1-4|14
CASSSPGQGEKLFF
TGTGCCAGTAGCTCCCCGGGACAGGGGGAAAAACTGTTTTTT
>NA|TRBV7-8|TRBD1|TRBJ1-2|22
CASTLLGWSKGQGAAPNYGYTF
TGTGCCAGCACCCTATTAGGTTGGTCCAAAGGACAGGGGGCGGCCCCTAACTATGGCTACACCTTC
>NA|TRBV11-2|TRBD1|TRBJ2-7|16
CASSSIGQGWSYEQYF
TGTGCCAGCAGCTCAATAGGACAGGGATGGTCCTACGAGCAGTACTTC
>NA|TRBV7-9|NA|TRBJ2-1|15
CASSPRALSYNEQFF
TGTGCCAGCAGCCCCAGGGCCCTTTCCTACAATGAGCAGTTCTTC
>once|TRBV6-1|NA|TRBJ1-2|13
CASRLTGTGGYTF
TGTGCCAGCAGGCTCACAGGGACGGGCGGCTACACCTTC
>NA|TRBV7-2|TRBD1|TRBJ1-1|16
CASSALARGGNTEAFF
TGTGCCAGCAGCGCTTTGGCCAGGGGGGGGAACACTGAAGCTTTCTTT
>NA|TRBV11-3|TRBD2|TRBJ2-1|15
CASSRGLADYNEQFF
TGTGCCAGCAGCCGTGGACTAGCGGATTACAATGAGCAGTTCTTC
>few|TRBV10-3|TRBD2|TRBJ2-1|15
CAMRPGGGSYNEQFF
TGTGCCATGCGCCCGGGAGGGGGCTCCTACAATGAGCAGTTCTTC
>NA|TRBV2|NA|TRBJ2-5|14
CASTREQGRETQYF
TGTGCCAGCACTCGAGAACAGGGGAGGGAGACCCAGTACTTC
>NA|TRBV7-9|NA|TRBJ2-7|13
CASSAGPNYEQYF
TGTGCCAGCAGCGCGGGACCTAACTACGAGCAGTACTTC
>NA|TRBV11-2|NA|TRBJ2-7|13
CASSLQSSYEQYF
TGTGCCAGCTCCCTTCAGAGCTCCTACGAGCAGTACTTC
>NA|TRBV9|NA|TRBJ1-6|14
CASSVVARNSPLHF
TGTGCCAGCAGCGTAGTAGCCAGGAATTCACCCCTCCACTTT
>NA|TRBV25-1|TRBD2|TRBJ2-1|16
CASSDFAGGPEGEQFF
TGTGCCAGCAGTGATTTCGCGGGAGGGCCTGAGGGTGAGCAGTTCTTC
>few|TRBV7-2|NA|TRBJ2-7|17
CASSFPNRAGQAYEQYF
TGTGCCAGCAGCTTTCCTAACAGGGCAGGGCAAGCTTACGAGCAGTACTTC
>NA|TRBV28|TRBD1|TRBJ2-7|16
CASSRTGTVLVYEQYF
TGTGCCAGCAGCCGCACAGGGACAGTTCTGGTCTACGAGCAGTACTTC
>NA|TRBV10-3|NA|TRBJ2-6|16
CAISESLASGANVLTF
TGTGCCATCAGTGAGTCTTTGGCCTCTGGGGCCAACGTCCTGACTTTC
>NA|TRBV5-1|TRBD1|TRBJ2-1|17
CASSSGTGFSSYNEQFF
TGCGCCAGCAGCTCCGGGACAGGGTTCTCCTCCTACAATGAGCAGTTCTTC
>few|TRBV6-1|NA|TRBJ1-6|13
CASSENIYSPLHF
TGTGCCAGCAGTGAGAACATATATTCACCCCTCCACTTT
>NA|TRBV6-4|NA|TRBJ1-2|13
CASSDSKVSGYTF
TGTGCCAGCAGTGACTCCAAGGTGAGTGGCTACACCTTC
>NA|TRBV10-3|TRBD2|TRBJ2-3|14
CAIRPGLNTDTQYF
TGTGCCATCAGGCCGGGACTAAACACAGATACGCAGTATTTT
>few|TRBV7-8|TRBD1|TRBJ2-1|15
CASSSDRVRTAGQFF
TGTGCCAGCAGCTCGGACAGGGTACGAACTGCTGGGCAGTTCTTC
>NA|TRBV28|NA|TRBJ1-1|14
CASSPRVSGTEAFF
TGTGCCAGCAGCCCGCGGGTATCAGGCACTGAAGCTTTCTTT
>NA|TRBV6-1|NA|TRBJ1-5|13
CASSTRQYQPQHF
TGTGCCAGCTCAACCCGGCAGTATCAGCCCCAGCATTTT
>few|TRBV5-6|NA|TRBJ2-2|16
CASVGTGLTAPGELFF
TGTGCCAGCGTAGGAACAGGGCTAACGGCTCCCGGGGAGCTGTTTTTT
>few|TRBV10-3|NA|TRBJ2-3|16
CAISESGGTSTDTQYF
TGTGCCATCAGTGAGTCTGGCGGGACTAGCACAGATACGCAGTATTTT
>NA|TRBV28|NA|TRBJ1-2|13
CASSLLGGTGYTF
TGTGCCAGCAGTTTATTGGGGGGAACGGGCTACACCTTC